The clone carrying this TCR beta chain was seen a single time. Its antigen is as yet unknown. The CDR3 is made up of 17 amino acids. After removal of 3 bases from V and 4 bases from J, the junction contained 11 bases not matched to a gene. Germline values: CDR1 MGHRA, CDR2 YSYEKL. The PCR employed 60 Vbeta primers together with 13 Jbeta primers. TCRdb's copy holds only in-frame clones and misses some; the assay was immunoSEQ multiplex PCR. This sample has about 200,000 clones, with 75% to 90% found just once. This specimen comes from a study of cytomegalovirus exposure and HLA in healthy donors. Each donor was healthy, and each was a bone marrow donor. Study conclusions and caveats: TCR beta chains numbering more than 150 were designated cytomegalovirus-associated.

Material: PBMCs. The V and J genes are TRBV4-1 and TRBJ2-7; TRBD2 aligns across 11 bases. This receptor was identified in a woman aged 25-40 years in good health and CMV-seronegative. CDR3 bases: TGCGCCAGCAGCCATGGTAGTACTAGCGGGGGTATGTACGAGCAGTACTTC. It yields the protein CASSHGSTSGGMYEQYF.